The 28 T cell receptor beta chains reported below all come from one sample, sequenced in a study of shared clonotypes between healthy human individuals (dated by TCRdb to 2019 to 2021). The library was obtained by the immunoSEQ multiplex PCR assay. What TCRdb holds here is the immuneACCESS table cut down to in-frame rearrangements. Part of the clones is not present; checked against another copy, under half of the missing clones reflect an unresolved V gene, and the others are unexplained. The sample includes approximately 2,200,000 clones, with about 93% observed a single time. The leading ten clones occupy 1.5% to 2% of the sample. CD8 naive samples consisted of CD45RO-negative cells that were positively selected for CCR7, yielding a CD45RA+CCR7+ population without TemRA cells. The sequenced material came from naive CD8+ T cells from PBMCs. The cell subset or site label corresponds to: CD45RA+CCR7+. These receptors all stem from a man between 18 and 29 years old in good health. Some clones in this sample may be carry-over from other donors' samples.

This clone was counted a single time. V usage is TRBV5-6 and J usage is TRBJ2-1, with D possibly being TRBD2 (5 bases). Per germline, CDR1 SGHDT and CDR2 YYEEEE. The CDR3 loop spans 13 amino acids. V was shortened by 4 bases and J by 5 bases, with 10 bases between the two germline ends. As DNA, the CDR3 is TGTGCCAGCAGCGCCGAACTAGACAATGAGCAGTTCTTC. Protein product: CASSAELDNEQFF.

V is TRBV15 and J is TRBJ2-5; D not certain. Trimming took off 3 bases at V and 5 bases at J, with 10 bases between the two ends. The germline V gene encodes CDR1 LNHNV and CDR2 YYDKDF (reference sequence). The CDR3 spans 13 residues. CDR3 sequence (DNA): TGTGCCACCAGCAGTACTATCGGGGAGACCCAGTACTTC. Amino acids: CATSSTIGETQYF.

The genes are TRBV27 and TRBJ1-1; D might be TRBD1 (5 bases). The CDR3 sequence is 15 residues long. Germline CDR1 reads MNHEY; CDR2 reads SMNVEV (reference sequence). V gave up 6 bases and J gave up 5 bases, with 19 bases separating them. The CDR3 protein is CASSPRGVGGTEAFF. The CDR3, as DNA: TGTGCCAGCAGCCCCCGAGGGGTCGGGGGGACTGAAGCTTTCTTT.

J is TRBJ2-5 and V is TRBV13; D may be TRBD1 or TRBD2 (5 bases each). Trimming removed 5 bases at V and 4 bases at J, with 14 bases between. Germline assignment: CDR1 PRHDT and CDR2 FYEKMQ (reference sequence). This CDR3 has 14 residues. The chain's CDR3 is CASSPGPPGETQYF. The DNA for the CDR3 is TGTGCCAGCAGCCCGGGACCTCCTGGAGAGACCCAGTACTTC.

The count of this clone is one. The CDR3 loop is CASSEYRTGGPDGYTF. Here the CDR3 DNA reads TGTGCCAGCAGTGAATATCGGACAGGGGGGCCCGATGGCTACACCTTC. This chain connects TRBV25-1 to TRBJ1-2; 10 bases map to TRBD1. The CDR3 loop spans 16 amino acids. Trimming took 0 bases from V and 6 from J; bases not matched to a gene: 7. The germline CDR1 and CDR2 sequences are MGHDK and SYGVNS.

The V gene is TRBV15, the J gene TRBJ1-2; D not resolved. Germline V CDR1 and CDR2: LNHNV, YYDKDF (reference sequence). The CDR3 loop spans 17 amino acids. The V end was cut by 0 bases, the J end by 0 bases, with 14 bases between. The CDR3 DNA reads as TGTGCCACCAGCAGAGATGGCAGGAGCCAGACTAACTATGGCTACACCTTC. This encodes CATSRDGRSQTNYGYTF.

The chain recombines TRBV7-9 with TRBJ2-3; weak D call: TRBD1 (6 bases). This CDR3 has 16 amino acids. The V gene lost 5 bases and the J gene lost 2 bases, with 17 bases spanning the gap. CDR1 is SEHNR and CDR2 is FQNEAQ in the germline V gene (reference sequence). Written as DNA, the CDR3 is TGTGCCAGCAGCGGTAGACAGGACCCTATCACAGATACGCAGTATTTT. Translation gives CASSGRQDPITDTQYF.

The chain couples TRBV7-2 to TRBJ2-7; weak D call: TRBD2 (5 bases). Looked up from germline, CDR1 is SGHTA and CDR2 is FQGNSA. The CDR3 sequence is 15 residues long. V was cut by 5 bases and J by 3 bases, with 17 bases left in between. The CDR3, as DNA: TGTGCCAGCAGCCCCGGGGTAAGGACCTTCTACGAGCAGTACTTC. Its protein product is CASSPGVRTFYEQYF.

This clone was found a few times. The V gene is TRBV30, the J gene TRBJ1-5; D ambiguous. The CDR3 extends over 12 amino acids. The ends were cut back, 1 base at V and 7 bases at J, with 8 bases in the middle. The germline V gene has CDR1 GTSNPN and CDR2 SVGIG (reference sequence). The CDR3 nucleotides read TGTGCCTGGAGTGGGGGTCTACAGCCCCAGCATTTT. Protein sequence: CAWSGGLQPQHF.

This clone came up a few times. Other DNA sequences in the same sample also yield this CDR3. The chain joins TRBV11-2 to TRBJ2-7; D is undetermined. Looked up from germline, CDR1 is SGHAT and CDR2 is FQNNGV. V was shortened by 5 bases and J by 7 bases, with 9 bases between the two germline ends. CDR3 length equals 11 residues. CDR3 DNA sequence: TGTGCCAGCAGCCCCCCGGGTGAGCAGTACTTC. Amino acid sequence: CASSPPGEQYF.

This sequence joins TRBV9 and TRBJ2-1, with D tentatively TRBD2 (5 bases). The CDR3 is 14 residues long. CDR1 and CDR2 from the germline V gene are SGDLS and YYNGEE. V lost 0 bases and J lost 5, with 9 bases in between. The DNA of the CDR3 is TGTGCCAGCAGCGTAGCTCTGACTAACAATGAGCAGTTCTTC. Its translation is CASSVALTNNEQFF.

The gene calls are TRBV9 and TRBJ2-2; 11 nucleotides agree with TRBD1. V was clipped by 4 bases and J by 6 bases; unmatched bases: 11. Germline V gives CDR1 SGDLS, CDR2 YYNGEE. The CDR3 is made up of 17 amino acids. The CDR3 protein is CASSPLAGTGGAGELFF. CDR3 sequence (DNA): TGTGCCAGCAGCCCGCTAGCCGGGACAGGGGGTGCCGGGGAGCTGTTTTTT.

V usage is TRBV7-9 and J usage is TRBJ2-4, with a tentative D call TRBD1 (5 bases). V dropped 5 bases and J dropped 1 base, with 12 bases sitting between them. This CDR3 is built from 15 residues. CDR1 SEHNR and CDR2 FQNEAQ come from the germline V gene (reference sequence). CDR3 residues: CASSKQAGAKNIQYF. The CDR3 DNA reads TGTGCCAGCAGCAAACAGGCCGGGGCCAAAAACATTCAGTACTTC.

The V gene is TRBV19, the J gene TRBJ1-2; D may be TRBD1 (5 bases). Germline CDR1 is LNHDA and CDR2 is SQIVND (reference sequence). V was trimmed by 3 bases and J by 0 bases, leaving 11 bases between them. CDR3 length: 15 amino acids. The CDR3 loop reads CASSMGTVTNYGYTF. CDR3 in DNA: TGTGCCAGTAGTATGGGGACGGTGACTAACTATGGCTACACCTTC. Drawing the rest from reference TRBV19 and TRBJ1-2, the complete variable domain is DGGITQSPKYLFRKEGQNVTLSCEQNLNHDAMYWYRQDPGQGLRLIYYSQIVNDFQKGDIAEGYSVSREKKESFPLTVTSAQKNPTAFYLCASSMGTVTNYGYTFGSGTRLTVV.

The V and J genes are TRBV11-2 and TRBJ1-4, with 7 bases that match TRBD1. V was pared by 5 bases and J by 7 bases, with 10 bases of the junction left unmatched. Germline lookup yields CDR1 SGHAT and CDR2 FQNNGV. This CDR3 has 15 amino acids. The CDR3 loop is CASSQTRGQTEKLFF. CDR3 in DNA: TGTGCCAGCAGCCAGACGAGGGGGCAAACTGAAAAACTGTTTTTT.

The chain has TRBV9 and TRBJ1-2; 7 bases map to TRBD1. Trimming at V came to 3 bases and at J to 6 bases, leaving 14 bases not matched to a gene. The CDR3 spans 16 residues. Germline CDR1 reads SGDLS; CDR2 reads YYNGEE. The CDR3 coding sequence is TGTGCCAGCAGCGACCATACAGGGGCCCTCCTCCATGGCTACACCTTC. It codes for CASSDHTGALLHGYTF.

J is TRBJ2-3 and V is TRBV7-6, with D possibly TRBD2 on 6 matching bases. V lost 3 bases to trimming and J lost 0 bases, with 16 bases between them. This CDR3 region has 17 residues. Germline V gene data show CDR1 as SGHVS and CDR2 as FNYEAQ. The CDR3 DNA reads as TGTGCCAGCAGCTTCCCAATCGGGGGAGGTAGCACAGATACGCAGTATTTT. Protein product: CASSFPIGGGSTDTQYF.

This clone was found once. The chain employs TRBV14 and TRBJ2-7, with D possibly called TRBD1 or TRBD2 (5 bases each). Germline V gives CDR1 SGHDN, CDR2 FVKESK. This CDR3 region has 17 residues. The germline V and J ends were trimmed by 0 bases and 5 bases, with 20 bases remaining between them. The CDR3 spells CASSQDWRQGPNDEQYF. CDR3 coding DNA: TGTGCCAGCAGCCAAGATTGGAGGCAGGGTCCAAATGACGAGCAGTACTTC.

The chain combines TRBV15 with TRBJ2-1, with 13 bases that match TRBD2. V was pared by 3 bases and J by 7 bases, with 12 bases of the junction left unmatched. The CDR3 totals 18 residues. Germline values: CDR1 LNHNV, CDR2 YYDKDF (reference sequence). This CDR3 reads CATSRDLSGLAGENEQFF. CDR3 DNA sequence: TGTGCCACCAGCAGGGACCTAAGTGGACTAGCGGGAGAGAATGAGCAGTTCTTC.

This chain joins TRBV7-9 and TRBJ2-7; the match to TRBD2 covers 8 bases. Trimming cost V 5 bases and J 1 base; bases outside gene matches: 10. Germline CDR1 reads SEHNR; CDR2 reads FQNEAQ (reference sequence). This CDR3 is 16 amino acids long. The CDR3, as DNA: TGTGCCAGCAGCCCCCCCCACCCGGGAGGGTCCTACGAGCAGTACTTC. Amino acids: CASSPPHPGGSYEQYF.

V is TRBV7-9 and J is TRBJ2-7, with D maybe TRBD1 (6 bases). The ends were cut back, 5 bases at V and 2 bases at J, with 19 bases in the middle. The germline V gene has CDR1 SEHNR and CDR2 FQNEAQ (reference sequence). The CDR3 extends over 16 amino acids. This CDR3 reads CASSNPGQDRPYEQYF. For the CDR3, the DNA is TGTGCCAGCAGCAACCCGGGGCAGGACAGACCCTACGAGCAGTACTTC. Together with reference TRBV7-9 and TRBJ2-7, the CDR3 gives the full variable domain: DTGVSQNPRHKITKRGQNVTFRCDPISEHNRLYWYRQTLGQGPEFLTYFQNEAQLEKSRLLSDRFSAERPKGSFSTLEIQRTEQGDSAMYLCASSNPGQDRPYEQYFGPGTRLTVT.

As concerns this clone: The identical CDR3 is also encoded by other nucleotide sequences in the sample. This chain uses TRBV27 with TRBJ2-7, with no clear D. V was clipped by 1 base and J by 5 bases, with 0 bases between them. CDR3 length: 10 amino acids. The germline gives CDR1 MNHEY, CDR2 SMNVEV (reference sequence). The CDR3 reads CASSLYEQYF. CDR3 in DNA: TGTGCCAGCAGTTTATACGAGCAGTACTTC.

The chain links TRBV15 to TRBJ1-1, with TRBD1 identical over 9 bases. CDR3 size: 15 residues. Germline V gene data show CDR1 as LNHNV and CDR2 as YYDKDF (reference sequence). V lost 3 bases, J lost 4 bases, and 6 bases stayed unmatched. CDR3: CATSSLQGAITEAFF. The DNA of the CDR3 is TGTGCCACCAGCAGTCTACAGGGGGCCATCACTGAAGCTTTCTTT.

The V gene is TRBV12-5, the J gene TRBJ1-2; perhaps TRBD1 as D (5 bases). The CDR3 covers 15 residues. The ends were cut back, 5 bases at V and 4 bases at J, with 17 bases in the middle. The germline V gene has CDR1 LGHNT and CDR2 FRNRAP. The CDR3 spells CASGPGSPQGYGYTF. In DNA form, the CDR3 reads TGTGCTAGTGGTCCCGGATCCCCCCAGGGCTATGGCTACACCTTC.

The chain has TRBV13 and TRBJ2-7, with TRBD1 identical over 9 bases. The CDR3 contains 16 residues. V lost 0 bases and J lost 2; bases outside the gene matches: 5. From germline, CDR1 is PRHDT and CDR2 FYEKMQ (reference sequence). DNA for the CDR3: TGTGCCAGCAGCTTAGGAGGGACAGGGACCCCCTACGAGCAGTACTTC. Its translation: CASSLGGTGTPYEQYF.

The chain joins TRBV7-9 to TRBJ1-3; no firm D call. The CDR3 extends over 15 amino acids. Germline V gene data show CDR1 as SEHNR and CDR2 as FQNEAQ (reference sequence). The germline V and J ends were trimmed by 5 bases and 4 bases, with 15 bases remaining between them. This CDR3 is CASSGPQVAGNTIYF. In nucleotides, the CDR3 is TGTGCCAGCAGCGGCCCCCAGGTAGCGGGAAACACCATATATTTT.

This chain uses TRBV19 with TRBJ2-7; 9 nucleotides line up with TRBD2. Germline V gene data show CDR1 as LNHDA and CDR2 as SQIVND (reference sequence). V lost 5 bases to trimming and J lost 0 bases; unmatched junction nucleotides: 5. This CDR3 has 15 residues. The CDR3 region is CASSPDSGSSYEQYF. DNA of the CDR3: TGTGCCAGTAGTCCCGATAGCGGGAGCTCCTACGAGCAGTACTTC.

This clone was found once. The gene calls are TRBV29-1 and TRBJ2-5; possible D gene TRBD2, 5 bases. V gave up 4 bases and J gave up 2 bases, with 14 bases separating them. The CDR3 covers 14 residues. The germline gives CDR1 SQVTM, CDR2 ANQGSEA. CDR3 amino acids: CSVVPRRAQETQYF. The DNA of the CDR3 is TGCAGCGTTGTCCCGAGGCGGGCTCAAGAGACCCAGTACTTC.